This is a list of T cell receptor beta chains from one sample in a study of blood T cell repertoires in COVID-19. Profiling relied on immunoSEQ multiplex PCR, and the TCRdb table lists in-frame clones only, not all of them. Altogether about 370,000 clones are present, just under 90% being singletons, with the ten largest covering about 1.7%. The specimen sequenced was PBMCs or T cells enriched from blood (not recorded which). These receptors all stem from a woman younger than 45 who had recovered from COVID-19. The CDR3 runs from the conserved cysteine through the conserved F or W. The order of the fields is clone size, J gene, V gene, D gene, CDR3 protein, CDR3 DNA. The D gene is left open where the match is weak. Part of the rows lack a size; the others show once, few, many or a class for expanded clones.

NA,TRBJ2-7,TRBV7-2,TRBD1,CASSTPDRGYEQYF,TGTGCCAGCAGCACCCCTGACAGGGGATACGAGCAGTACTTC
few,TRBJ2-3,TRBV30,NA,CAWSRDKDTQYF,TGTGCCTGGAGTAGAGATAAAGATACGCAGTATTTT
NA,TRBJ1-3,TRBV2,TRBD1,CASRETGTQGLRNTIYF,TGTGCCAGCAGAGAAACCGGGACACAGGGGTTGAGAAACACCATATATTTT
NA,TRBJ1-1,TRBV15,NA,CATAALSKGTEAFF,TGTGCCACCGCCGCATTGAGCAAGGGGACTGAAGCTTTCTTT
few,TRBJ1-1,TRBV11-3,NA,CASSSLSSMNTEAFF,TGTGCCAGCAGCTCTCTCTCAAGCATGAACACTGAAGCTTTCTTT
NA,TRBJ2-5,TRBV27,TRBD2,CASSLTSGIPAPQETQYF,TGTGCCAGCAGTTTGACTAGCGGGATTCCCGCTCCCCAAGAGACCCAGTACTTC
NA,TRBJ2-7,TRBV10-3,NA,CAISDPKVASYEQYF,TGTGCCATCAGTGACCCCAAAGTGGCATCCTACGAGCAGTACTTC
NA,TRBJ2-1,TRBV12-5,TRBD2,CASDLTGGSYNEQFF,TGTGCTAGTGACCTAACGGGAGGTTCCTACAATGAGCAGTTCTTC
NA,TRBJ2-2,TRBV18,NA,CASSRKIGQSGELFF,TGTGCCAGCTCACGAAAGATCGGACAATCCGGGGAGCTGTTTTTT
NA,TRBJ1-6,TRBV28,TRBD1,CASSLRQGSSPLHF,TGTGCCAGCAGTTTGCGACAGGGTAGCTCACCCCTCCACTTT
NA,TRBJ2-3,TRBV6-2/TRBV6-3,NA,CASSNGDTQYF,TGTGCCAGCAGTAATGGCGATACGCAGTATTTT
NA,TRBJ2-7,TRBV19,TRBD1,CASSPGQTYEQYF,TGTGCCAGTAGTCCGGGACAGACCTACGAGCAGTACTTC
once,TRBJ1-4,TRBV5-4,TRBD1,CASSSGLWSRGTATNEKLFF,TGTGCCAGCAGCTCCGGCCTATGGTCCCGCGGGACAGCAACTAATGAAAAACTGTTTTTT
NA,TRBJ1-2,TRBV10-2,TRBD1,CATGSNRGLGYTF,TGCGCCACGGGCAGTAACAGGGGTCTGGGCTACACCTTC
NA,TRBJ2-5,TRBV10-1,NA,CASSESAQETQYF,TGCGCCAGCAGTGAGTCGGCCCAAGAGACCCAGTACTTC
once,TRBJ2-7,TRBV7-8,TRBD2,CASSPAGLAGGRFYEQYF,TGTGCCAGCAGCCCGGCGGGACTAGCGGGAGGGAGGTTCTACGAGCAGTACTTC
NA,TRBJ1-2,TRBV10-1,NA,CASSPSSASYGYTF,TGCGCCAGCTCCCCCTCCAGTGCATCGTATGGCTACACCTTC
NA,TRBJ2-1,TRBV5-1,TRBD2,CASSVTSGSYNEQFF,TGCGCCAGCAGCGTGACTAGCGGGAGCTACAATGAGCAGTTCTTC
NA,TRBJ2-2,TRBV19,TRBD2,CASRGLANTGELFF,TGTGCCAGTAGGGGACTAGCGAACACCGGGGAGCTGTTTTTT
NA,TRBJ1-4,TRBV19,NA,CASSRQEKLFF,TGTGCCAGTAGCAGACAAGAAAAATTGTTTTTT
NA,TRBJ2-5,TRBV27,TRBD2,CASSPLAGEAETQYF,TGTGCCAGCAGTCCGCTAGCGGGAGAGGCAGAGACCCAGTACTTC
NA,TRBJ2-1,TRBV28,TRBD2,CASSTETSGLNEQFF,TGTGCCAGCAGTACCGAGACTAGCGGTTTGAATGAGCAGTTCTTC
NA,TRBJ1-2,TRBV5-4,TRBD1,CASSLPGGDYGYTF,TGTGCCAGCAGCTTGCCAGGGGGCGACTATGGCTACACCTTC
NA,TRBJ1-1,TRBV19,TRBD1,CASSLGDRQDKAFF,TGTGCCAGTAGTTTGGGGGACAGACAAGATAAAGCTTTCTTT
NA,TRBJ2-3,TRBV6-5,TRBD2,CASRHSRESTDTQYF,TGTGCCAGCAGACACTCGCGGGAGAGCACAGATACGCAGTATTTT
NA,TRBJ2-7,TRBV7-9,TRBD1,CASSPPGTGPYEQYF,TGTGCCAGCAGCCCCCCAGGGACAGGTCCCTACGAGCAGTACTTC
NA,TRBJ1-4,TRBV7-2,TRBD1,CASSLYETGLKLFF,TGTGCCAGCAGCTTATACGAGACAGGGTTGAAACTGTTTTTT
NA,TRBJ1-2,TRBV28,NA,CASSLWDSYYGYTF,TGTGCCAGCAGTTTATGGGACAGCTACTATGGCTACACCTTC
NA,TRBJ1-5,TRBV30,TRBD1,CAWSVLFHRGGDPDQPQHF,TGTGCCTGGAGTGTACTTTTCCACAGGGGTGGGGACCCAGATCAGCCCCAGCATTTT
NA,TRBJ2-5,TRBV19,TRBD2,CASSMRTSGPQETQYF,TGTGCCAGTAGTATGAGAACTAGCGGACCCCAAGAGACCCAGTACTTC
NA,TRBJ1-2,TRBV19,TRBD1,CASSTGDRRVYGYTF,TGTGCCAGTAGTACGGGGGACAGAAGAGTATATGGCTACACCTTC
NA,TRBJ2-3,TRBV25-1,TRBD1,CASSEPATGGSTDTQYF,TGTGCCAGCAGTGAACCCGCGACAGGGGGCAGCACAGATACGCAGTATTTT
many,TRBJ2-1,TRBV7-9,NA,CASSGGYEQFF,TGTGCCAGCAGCGGAGGCTATGAGCAGTTCTTC
NA,TRBJ2-7,TRBV10-3,TRBD1,CAISDSGTATYEQYF,TGTGCCATCAGTGATTCCGGGACAGCCACTTACGAGCAGTACTTC
NA,TRBJ1-2,TRBV19,TRBD1,CASRTPGQGDGYTF,TGTGCCAGTAGAACACCGGGACAGGGGGATGGCTACACCTTC
NA,TRBJ2-3,TRBV30,NA,CAWSSKDTQYF,TGTGCCTGGAGCAGTAAAGATACGCAGTATTTT
NA,TRBJ1-2,TRBV7-2,NA,CASSLTNSYGYTF,TGTGCCAGCAGCTTGACGAACAGTTATGGCTACACCTTC
NA,TRBJ1-3,TRBV19,NA,CASTNTGQIHSGNTIYF,TGTGCCAGTACCAACACAGGACAGATTCACTCTGGAAACACCATATATTTT
few,TRBJ2-1,TRBV5-1,NA,CASKFGPKFF,TGCGCCAGCAAATTTGGGCCTAAGTTCTTC
NA,TRBJ2-1,TRBV9,NA,CASSPRDKDSSSYNEQFF,TGTGCCAGCAGCCCCCGGGACAAGGATTCTAGCTCCTACAATGAGCAGTTCTTC
NA,TRBJ1-5,TRBV5-6,NA,CASSRRDGGIASNQPQHF,TGTGCCAGCAGCCGTCGGGATGGAGGCATAGCTAGCAATCAGCCCCAGCATTTT
NA,TRBJ1-2,TRBV2,NA,CASSDLRGAGGYTF,TGTGCCAGCAGTGACCTTCGGGGGGCAGGTGGCTACACCTTC
NA,TRBJ1-3,TRBV28,TRBD1,CASSPSGTAGNTIYF,TGTGCCAGCAGTCCATCCGGGACAGCGGGAAACACCATATATTTT
NA,TRBJ1-1,TRBV4-3,NA,CASSAYRSVTEAFF,TGCGCCAGCAGTGCGTACAGGTCGGTCACTGAAGCTTTCTTT
NA,TRBJ2-7,TRBV7-2,TRBD1,CASSPDRGSIEQYF,TGTGCCAGCAGCCCCGACAGGGGATCTATCGAGCAGTACTTC
NA,TRBJ2-7,TRBV7-6,NA,CASSLTDSYEQYF,TGTGCCAGCAGCTTAACTGACTCCTACGAGCAGTACTTC
NA,TRBJ2-3,TRBV6-6,TRBD1,CASRHPTRDRVTDTQYF,TGTGCCAGCCGTCATCCAACGCGGGACAGGGTCACAGATACGCAGTATTTT
once,TRBJ2-5,TRBV5-4,TRBD1,CASSPWTGAETQYF,TGTGCCAGCAGCCCGTGGACAGGGGCAGAGACCCAGTACTTC
NA,TRBJ2-2,TRBV19,TRBD2,CASSKLAGRNTGELFF,TGTGCCAGTAGTAAACTAGCGGGCCGGAACACCGGGGAGCTGTTTTTT
once,TRBJ2-2,TRBV5-1,NA,CASSLAAALGGGELFF,TGCGCCAGCAGCTTGGCCGCGGCCCTCGGTGGCGGGGAGCTGTTTTTT
NA,TRBJ2-5,TRBV3-1/TRBV3-2,TRBD1,CASSQEGQGPQETQYF,TGTGCCAGCAGCCAAGAGGGACAGGGGCCCCAAGAGACCCAGTACTTC